The 32 T cell receptor beta chains in this list originate from one sample, sequenced in a study of CD4 T cells in relation to SARS-CoV-2 and coronaviruses (dated by TCRdb to about 2021). To prepare the library, the immunoSEQ multiplex PCR assay was applied. Here the immuneACCESS table is served through TCRdb, limited to in-frame sequences with V and J called. Missing clones are a known gap in these copies; in checked studies unresolved V genes cover under half, and the rest lacks a known reason. This sample is represented by about 19,000 clones; 77% of them were singletons. The ten largest clones add up to roughly a quarter of the sample. CD4+ T cells from unexposed donors were collected before the COVID-19 pandemic (2011-2018). After less than eleven days of culture, CD4+ T cells were isolated with the EasySep CD4+ T cell isolation kit. Their target antigens are unknown. The source material was CD4+ T cells from PBMCs, cultured in vitro. These receptors originate from a human donor in good health.

V usage is TRBV6-2 or TRBV6-3 and J usage is TRBJ2-7; the D is unclear. V was shortened by 2 bases and J by 4 bases, with 6 bases between the two germline ends. Germline V lookup: CDR1 MNHEY, CDR2 SVGEGT. CDR3 length equals 12 residues. The CDR3 sequence is CASSYIRYEQYF. As DNA, the CDR3 is TGTGCCAGCAGTTACATTCGGTACGAGCAGTACTTC.

V is TRBV15 and J is TRBJ2-7; D gene ambiguous. Germline lookup yields CDR1 LNHNV and CDR2 YYDKDF (reference sequence). V lost 0 bases and J 3 bases, leaving 9 bases between the germline ends. The CDR3 runs to 14 residues. The CDR3 DNA reads TGTGCCACCAGCAGAGATCCCAGTCTCTACGAGCAGTACTTC. It encodes CATSRDPSLYEQYF.

The chain couples TRBV6-5 to TRBJ1-4; D not resolved. The CDR3 consists of 12 residues. Germline V gives CDR1 MNHEY, CDR2 SVGAGI. V was clipped by 2 bases and J by 11 bases, with 9 bases between them. The CDR3 nucleotides read TGTGCCAGCAGTTACGATAGGGCCAAACTGTTTTTT. Translating it yields CASSYDRAKLFF.

For the CDR3, the DNA is TGTGCCAGTAGTGCCGAGGCTAGCGGGGGATACGAGCAGTACTTC. Protein sequence: CASSAEASGGYEQYF. The chain uses TRBV19 and TRBJ2-7; TRBD2 matches at 10 bases. The CDR3 extends over 15 amino acids. The germline gives CDR1 LNHDA, CDR2 SQIVND (reference sequence). The J segment lost 4 bases and the V segment lost 5 bases, leaving 8 bases of the junction unmatched.

This chain connects TRBV7-2 to TRBJ2-7, with D perhaps matching TRBD2 (6 bases). This CDR3 is 14 amino acids long. CDR1 SGHTA and CDR2 FQGNSA come from the germline V gene. The V end lost 5 bases, the J end lost 2 bases, and 13 bases lay between the germline ends. For the CDR3, the DNA is TGTGCCAGCAGCAACGGCGGGGCGGCCTACGAGCAGTACTTC. It translates to CASSNGGAAYEQYF.

The chain combines TRBV7-2 with TRBJ2-3; D unresolved. V was cut by 6 bases and J by 7 bases, with 11 bases left in between. Germline V gene lookup returns CDR1 SGHTA and CDR2 FQGNSA. This CDR3 comprises 12 residues. The CDR3 spells CASRERPNTQYF. CDR3 DNA sequence: TGTGCCAGCAGGGAACGACCGAATACGCAGTATTTT.

The chain is built from TRBV6-1 and TRBJ2-7; TRBD2 matches at 9 bases. With V trimmed by 0 bases and J by 0 bases, 0 bases remained unmatched. Germline CDR1 and CDR2: MNHNS and SASEGT. The CDR3 has 15 amino acids. Here the CDR3 DNA reads TGTGCCAGCAGTGAAGCACTAGCGGGCTCCTACGAGCAGTACTTC. The encoded protein is CASSEALAGSYEQYF.

The chain joins TRBV7-2 to TRBJ1-3; no clear D. The CDR3 loop spans 15 amino acids. The germline V and J ends were trimmed by 1 base and 0 bases, with 7 bases remaining between them. Germline V gene data show CDR1 as SGHTA and CDR2 as FQGNSA. CDR3 amino acids: CASSLGIHSGNTIYF. DNA for the CDR3: TGTGCCAGCAGCTTAGGGATTCACTCTGGAAACACCATATATTTT.

The chain uses TRBV6-5 and TRBJ2-3; 11 bases fit TRBD2. CDR1 MNHEY and CDR2 SVGAGI come from the germline V gene. The CDR3 loop spans 15 amino acids. Losses at the gene ends were 5 bases for V and 4 bases for J; bases not matched to a gene: 5. The CDR3: CASSLSGGGSDTQYF. As DNA, the CDR3 is TGTGCCAGCAGTCTTAGCGGGGGGGGGTCAGATACGCAGTATTTT.

This chain joins TRBV18 and TRBJ1-2, with TRBD1 matching over 8 bases. This CDR3 is 16 amino acids long. Germline V gene data show CDR1 as KGHSH and CDR2 as LQKENI. V trimming: 0 bases; J trimming: 8 bases; junction bases outside the gene matches: 11. CDR3 in amino acids: CASSPPHAGGAYGYTF. The DNA of the CDR3 is TGTGCCAGCTCACCACCCCATGCAGGGGGCGCTTACGGCTACACCTTC.

The chain links TRBV10-2 to TRBJ1-5, with TRBD1 matching 8 bases. This CDR3 region has 14 residues. Losses at the gene ends were 5 bases for V and 1 base for J; bases not matched to a gene: 1. CDR1 and CDR2 (germline): WSHSY, SAAADI. The CDR3 sequence is CASSQGASNQPQHF. CDR3 DNA sequence: TGCGCCAGCAGTCAGGGGGCAAGCAATCAGCCCCAGCATTTT.

This chain connects TRBV7-2 to TRBJ2-2; D is uncertain. The germline V gene has CDR1 SGHTA and CDR2 FQGNSA. V was shortened by 5 bases and J by 8 bases, with 9 bases between the two germline ends. This CDR3 has 12 residues. The CDR3 coding sequence is TGTGCCAGCAGCATCGTTAGGGGGGAGCTGTTTTTT. Its protein product is CASSIVRGELFF. Full variable domain (remainder filled in from reference TRBV7-2 and TRBJ2-2): GAGVSQSPSNKVTEKGKDVELRCDPISGHTALYWYRQSLGQGLEFLIYFQGNSAPDKSGLPSDRFSAERTGGSVSTLTIQRTQQEDSAVYLCASSIVRGELFFGEGSRLTVL.

In this sample, this clone turned up a few times. The CDR3 coding sequence is TGCGCCAGCAGCGGAGGGGGACTAGGGGGCAATGAGCAGTTCTTC. Its translation: CASSGGGLGGNEQFF. The chain carries TRBV4-3 and TRBJ2-1; TRBD2 matches at 8 bases. The germline gives CDR1 LGHNA, CDR2 YSLEER. The V and J ends lost 5 bases and 6 bases, in that order; junction bases with no gene match: 9. The CDR3 length is 15 residues.

V is TRBV5-4 and J is TRBJ2-1; D may be TRBD2 (6 bases). With 4 bases removed from V and 7 bases from J, the gap between germline ends came to 9 bases. Germline values: CDR1 SGHNT, CDR2 YYREEE (reference sequence). The CDR3 contains 12 residues. The CDR3 DNA reads as TGTGCCAGCAGCCGGGACTGGAATGAGCAGTTCTTC. It yields the protein CASSRDWNEQFF.

The J gene is TRBJ2-1, the V gene TRBV19; 8 nucleotides align to TRBD2. The CDR3 has 19 residues. The V segment lost 2 bases and the J segment 9 bases; nucleotides outside the gene matches: 21. Germline lookup yields CDR1 LNHDA and CDR2 SQIVND (reference sequence). CDR3 sequence: CASSISGGARSGRSGEQFF. CDR3 nucleotides: TGTGCCAGTAGTATATCCGGGGGGGCTAGGAGCGGGAGATCAGGTGAGCAGTTCTTC.

The chain uses TRBV5-1 and TRBJ2-5; 7 bases are a match to TRBD1. Germline loops: CDR1 SGHRS, CDR2 YFSETQ. V lost 5 bases, J lost 0 bases, and 10 bases stayed unmatched. The CDR3 length is 16 residues. This CDR3 is CASRKGQVTYQETQYF. DNA of the CDR3: TGCGCCAGCAGAAAAGGACAGGTTACGTACCAAGAGACCCAGTACTTC.

As DNA, the CDR3 is TGTGCCAGCAGCTACCACCTCGCAGGGCGAGAGACCCAGTACTTC. Its protein product is CASSYHLAGRETQYF. The genes are TRBV7-9 and TRBJ2-5; weak D call: TRBD1 (5 bases). V was clipped by 4 bases and J by 4 bases, with 16 bases between them. Germline-derived CDR1 and CDR2 are SEHNR and FQNEAQ (reference sequence). CDR3 length equals 15 residues.

The V and J genes are TRBV6-5 and TRBJ1-2, with 10 bases aligning to TRBD1. The CDR3 spans 13 residues. The V gene end was trimmed by 6 bases and the J gene end by 5 bases; junction bases not matched to a gene: 3. In germline, CDR1 is MNHEY, CDR2 SVGAGI. The CDR3 DNA follows: TGTGCCAGCAGGGGGGACAGGGGATATGGCTACACCTTC. Translating it yields CASRGDRGYGYTF.

The rearrangement joins TRBV6-2 or TRBV6-3 to TRBJ1-2; 7 positions agree with TRBD1. V gave up 6 bases and J gave up 5 bases; unmatched junction bases: 6. The CDR3 totals 13 residues. Germline CDR1 is MNHEY and CDR2 is SVGEGT. CDR3 region: CASSKGAWYGYTF. DNA of the CDR3: TGTGCCAGCAGCAAGGGGGCATGGTATGGCTACACCTTC.

The V gene is TRBV7-2, the J gene TRBJ2-3, with D tentatively TRBD1 or TRBD2 (5 bases each). Trimming cost V 8 bases and J 4 bases, with 19 bases left between them. Looked up from germline, CDR1 is SGHTA and CDR2 is FQGNSA. The CDR3 has 15 amino acids. The CDR3 bases are TGTGCCAGCGGGATCGGGACCCCCGCCCCAGATACGCAGTATTTT. Protein sequence: CASGIGTPAPDTQYF.

This clone turned up a few times. The V call is TRBV6-2 or TRBV6-3, the J call TRBJ1-6; no firm D call. The CDR3 runs to 12 residues. V was shortened by 2 bases and J by 10 bases, with 6 bases between the two germline ends. Germline CDR1 reads MNHEY; CDR2 reads SVGEGT. CDR3 in amino acids: CASSYPGSPLHF. The CDR3 DNA reads TGTGCCAGCAGTTACCCCGGATCACCCCTCCACTTT.

V is TRBV19 and J is TRBJ1-3; D not resolved. V was pared by 3 bases and J by 9 bases, with 9 bases between. Germline loops: CDR1 LNHDA, CDR2 SQIVND (reference sequence). The CDR3 totals 12 residues. The CDR3 DNA follows: TGTGCCAGTAGTATTCGCGGTTTCACCATATATTTT. Its protein is CASSIRGFTIYF.

The chain uses TRBV19 and TRBJ1-5; possible D gene TRBD1, 6 bases. The CDR3 extends over 13 amino acids. Between the trimmed V and J ends, which lost 6 bases and 6 bases, there was a span of 12 bases. Germline assignment: CDR1 LNHDA and CDR2 SQIVND (reference sequence). CDR3 sequence reads: CASSEGGGQPQHF. DNA for the CDR3: TGTGCCAGTAGCGAGGGGGGGGGTCAGCCCCAGCATTTT.

V is TRBV2 and J is TRBJ2-1; possible D gene TRBD2, 6 bases. The CDR3 is made up of 14 amino acids. Trimming removed 7 bases from V and 1 base from J, with 11 bases in between. The germline gives CDR1 SNHLY, CDR2 FYNNEI. The CDR3, as DNA: TGTGCCAGCAAACTGGCGGGGTCCTACAATGAGCAGTTCTTC. It is translated as CASKLAGSYNEQFF.

The chain joins TRBV4-3 to TRBJ1-2; 10 bases agree with TRBD1. The V gene's germline CDR1 is LGHNA and CDR2 YSLEER. V was pared by 5 bases and J by 3 bases, with 9 bases of the junction left unmatched. The CDR3 sequence is 16 residues long. CDR3 DNA sequence: TGCGCCAGCAGCGACCGGGACAGGGGACTTGACTATGGCTACACCTTC. Protein product: CASSDRDRGLDYGYTF.

V is TRBV3-1 (or the pseudogene TRBV3-2) and J is TRBJ2-3; 8 bases line up with TRBD2. CDR1 and CDR2 (germline): LGHDT, YNNKEL (reference sequence). CDR3 length: 16 residues. J lost 2 bases, V lost 3 bases, and 7 bases had no gene match. DNA for the CDR3: TGTGCCAGCAGCCAGGCAGCGGGAGCAGCCACAGATACGCAGTATTTT. It translates to CASSQAAGAATDTQYF.

The chain joins TRBV7-3 to TRBJ2-3, with D tentatively TRBD2 (6 bases). Germline CDR1 reads SGHTA; CDR2 reads FQGTGA. Trimming took 4 bases from V and 0 from J, leaving 14 bases between them. The CDR3 is 16 amino acids. The CDR3 loop is CASSSGLGGSTDTQYF. For the CDR3, the DNA is TGTGCCAGCAGCTCGGGACTGGGGGGAAGCACAGATACGCAGTATTTT.

The V and J genes are TRBV9 and TRBJ1-3, with D unclear. CDR1 and CDR2 from the germline V gene are SGDLS and YYNGEE. Trimming left V 0 bases short and J 4 bases short, with 11 bases between. CDR3 size: 15 residues. CDR3 DNA sequence: TGTGCCAGCAGCGTAGCAGCCTCGGTCGGAAACACCATATATTTT. Residues: CASSVAASVGNTIYF.

The gene calls are TRBV21-1 and TRBJ1-3; TRBD1, the table's D call, was not compared with the DNA. TRBV21-1 has pseudogene status. The CDR3 has 16 amino acids. CDR3 amino acids: CASSKQLAQGGNTIYF. The CDR3 DNA follows: TGTGCCAGCAGCAAACAGTTAGCACAGGGGGGAAACACCATATATTTT.

The J gene is TRBJ1-2, the V gene TRBV4-1; 9 nucleotides agree with TRBD1. The junction had 14 bases not matched to a gene; V was cut back by 3 bases and J by 3 bases. The CDR3 loop spans 18 amino acids. Germline V gene data show CDR1 as MGHRA and CDR2 as YSYEKL. CDR3 sequence reads: CASSQGRGRTGVYYGYTF. The CDR3 nucleotides are TGCGCCAGCAGCCAGGGGAGGGGTAGGACAGGGGTTTACTATGGCTACACCTTC.

The V and J genes are TRBV2 and TRBJ2-7, with D maybe TRBD2 (6 bases). This CDR3 has 14 residues. Trimming shortened V by 7 bases and J by 6 bases, and 19 bases separated the two germline ends. CDR1 SNHLY and CDR2 FYNNEI come from the germline V gene. CDR3 sequence (DNA): TGTGCCAGCAAAGGGCGTCAGGGAGGAGTCGAGCAGTACTTC. Encoded protein: CASKGRQGGVEQYF.

V usage is TRBV20-1 and J usage is TRBJ2-7; D uncertain. Germline values: CDR1 DFQATT, CDR2 SNEGSKA (reference sequence). The CDR3 loop spans 11 amino acids. V shed 3 bases and J shed 6 bases, with 9 bases lying between them. The CDR3 protein is CSASTRGEQYF. Written as DNA, the CDR3 is TGCAGTGCTAGCACAAGAGGCGAGCAGTACTTC.